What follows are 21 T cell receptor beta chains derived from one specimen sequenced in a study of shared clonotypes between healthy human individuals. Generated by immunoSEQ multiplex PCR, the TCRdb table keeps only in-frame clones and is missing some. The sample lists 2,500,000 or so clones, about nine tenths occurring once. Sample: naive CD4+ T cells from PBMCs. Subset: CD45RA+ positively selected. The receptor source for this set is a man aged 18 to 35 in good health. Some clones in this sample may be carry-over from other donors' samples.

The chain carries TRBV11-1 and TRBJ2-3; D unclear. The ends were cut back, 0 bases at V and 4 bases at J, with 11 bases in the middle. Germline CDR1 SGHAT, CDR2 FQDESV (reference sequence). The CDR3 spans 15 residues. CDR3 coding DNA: TGTGCCAGCAGCTTAGCCGTGGTCTCGGCAGATACGCAGTATTTT. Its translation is CASSLAVVSADTQYF.

The CDR3 protein is CASSSNGASSYEQYF. As DNA, the CDR3 is TGTGCCAGCAGTTCCAATGGCGCGAGCTCCTACGAGCAGTACTTC. This sequence joins TRBV28 and TRBJ2-7; D is unresolved. V was pared by 4 bases and J by 0 bases, with 13 bases between. The CDR3 is 15 residues long. Per the germline V gene, CDR1 is MDHEN and CDR2 is SYDVKM.

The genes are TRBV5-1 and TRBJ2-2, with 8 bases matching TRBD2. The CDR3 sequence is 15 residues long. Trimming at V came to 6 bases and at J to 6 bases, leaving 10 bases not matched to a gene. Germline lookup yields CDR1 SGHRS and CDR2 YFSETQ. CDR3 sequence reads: CASNPLAGGPGELFF. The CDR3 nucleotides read TGCGCCAGCAACCCCCTGGCGGGAGGACCCGGGGAGCTGTTTTTT. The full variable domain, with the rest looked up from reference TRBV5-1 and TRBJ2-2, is KAGVTQTPRYLIKTRGQQVTLSCSPISGHRSVSWYQQTPGQGLQFLFEYFSETQRNKGNFPGRFSGRQFSNSRSEMNVSTLELGDSALYLCASNPLAGGPGELFFGEGSRLTVL.

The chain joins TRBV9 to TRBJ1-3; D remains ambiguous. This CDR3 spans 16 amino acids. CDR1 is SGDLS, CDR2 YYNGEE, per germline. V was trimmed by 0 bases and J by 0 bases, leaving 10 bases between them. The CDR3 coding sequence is TGTGCCAGCAGCGTAGCCCGACGGATCTCTGGAAACACCATATATTTT. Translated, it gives CASSVARRISGNTIYF.

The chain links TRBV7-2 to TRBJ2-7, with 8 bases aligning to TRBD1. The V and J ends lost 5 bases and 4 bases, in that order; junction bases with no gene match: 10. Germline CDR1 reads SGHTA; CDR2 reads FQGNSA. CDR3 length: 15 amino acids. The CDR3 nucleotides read TGTGCCAGCAGCCTGGGACAGGCCCTCCCTTACGAGCAGTACTTC. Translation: CASSLGQALPYEQYF. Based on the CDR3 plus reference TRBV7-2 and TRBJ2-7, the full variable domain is GAGVSQSPSNKVTEKGKDVELRCDPISGHTALYWYRQSLGQGLEFLIYFQGNSAPDKSGLPSDRFSAERTGGSVSTLTIQRTQQEDSAVYLCASSLGQALPYEQYFGPGTRLTVT.

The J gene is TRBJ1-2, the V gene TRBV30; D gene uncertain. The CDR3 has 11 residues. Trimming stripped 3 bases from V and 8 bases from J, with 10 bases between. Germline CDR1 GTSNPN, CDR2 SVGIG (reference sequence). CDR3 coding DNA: TGTGCCTGGAGGGGTTTCGGGGGCTACACCTTC. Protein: CAWRGFGGYTF.

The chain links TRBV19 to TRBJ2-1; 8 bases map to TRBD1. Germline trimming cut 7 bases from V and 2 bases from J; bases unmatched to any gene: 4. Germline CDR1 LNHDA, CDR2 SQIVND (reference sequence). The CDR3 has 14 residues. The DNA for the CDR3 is TGTGCCAGTAATGACAGGGGCCCCTACAATGAGCAGTTCTTC. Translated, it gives CASNDRGPYNEQFF.

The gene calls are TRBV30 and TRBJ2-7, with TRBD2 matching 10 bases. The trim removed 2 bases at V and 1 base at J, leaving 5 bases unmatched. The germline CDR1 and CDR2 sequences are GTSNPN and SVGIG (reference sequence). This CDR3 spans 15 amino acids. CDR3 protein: CAWSIAGGFSYEQYF. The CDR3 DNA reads TGTGCCTGGAGTATAGCGGGAGGATTTTCCTACGAGCAGTACTTC. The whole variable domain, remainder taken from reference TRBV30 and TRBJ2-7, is SQTIHQWPATLVQPVGSPLSLECTVEGTSNPNLYWYRQAAGRGLQLLFYSVGIGQISSEVPQNLSASRPQDRQFILSSKKLLLSDSGFYLCAWSIAGGFSYEQYFGPGTRLTVT.

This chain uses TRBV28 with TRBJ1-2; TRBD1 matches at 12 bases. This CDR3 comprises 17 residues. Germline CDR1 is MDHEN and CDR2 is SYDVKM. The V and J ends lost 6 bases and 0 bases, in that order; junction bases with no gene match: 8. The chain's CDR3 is CASSPAGTGGANYGYTF. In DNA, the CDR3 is TGTGCCAGCAGCCCCGCGGGGACAGGGGGCGCTAACTATGGCTACACCTTC.

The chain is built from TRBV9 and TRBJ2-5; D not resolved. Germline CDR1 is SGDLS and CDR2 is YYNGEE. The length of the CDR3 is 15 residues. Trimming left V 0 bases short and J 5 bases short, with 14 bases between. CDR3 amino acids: CASSVGWSGGETQYF. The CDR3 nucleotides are TGTGCCAGCAGCGTAGGCTGGTCAGGTGGGGAGACCCAGTACTTC.

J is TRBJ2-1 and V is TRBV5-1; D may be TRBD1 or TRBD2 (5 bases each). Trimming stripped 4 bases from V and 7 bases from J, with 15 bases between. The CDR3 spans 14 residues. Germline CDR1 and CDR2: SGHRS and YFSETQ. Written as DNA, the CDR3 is TGCGCCAGCAGCCCAGGGACGGCAGGGAATGAGCAGTTCTTC. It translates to CASSPGTAGNEQFF. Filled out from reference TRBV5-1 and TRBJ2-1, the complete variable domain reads KAGVTQTPRYLIKTRGQQVTLSCSPISGHRSVSWYQQTPGQGLQFLFEYFSETQRNKGNFPGRFSGRQFSNSRSEMNVSTLELGDSALYLCASSPGTAGNEQFFGPGTRLTVL.

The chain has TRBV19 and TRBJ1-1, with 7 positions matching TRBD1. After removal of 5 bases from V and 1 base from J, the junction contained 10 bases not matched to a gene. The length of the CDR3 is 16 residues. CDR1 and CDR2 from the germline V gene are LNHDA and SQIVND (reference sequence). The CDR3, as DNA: TGTGCCAGTAGTCGAGGGACAGAGTTCCAGAACACTGAAGCTTTCTTT. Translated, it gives CASSRGTEFQNTEAFF.

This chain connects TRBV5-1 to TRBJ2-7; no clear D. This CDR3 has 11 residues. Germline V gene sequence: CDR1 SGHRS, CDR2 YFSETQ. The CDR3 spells CVTELSYEQYF. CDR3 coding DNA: TGCGTCACGGAGCTTTCCTACGAGCAGTACTTC. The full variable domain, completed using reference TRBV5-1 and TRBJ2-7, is KAGVTQTPRYLIKTRGQQVTLSCSPISGHRSVSWYQQTPGQGLQFLFEYFSETQRNKGNFPGRFSGRQFSNSRSEMNVSTLELGDSALYLCVTELSYEQYFGPGTRLTVT.

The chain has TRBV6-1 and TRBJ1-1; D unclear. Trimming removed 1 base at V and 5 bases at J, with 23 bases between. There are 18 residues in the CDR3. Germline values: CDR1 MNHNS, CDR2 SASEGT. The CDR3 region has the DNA TGTGCCAGCAGTGAAGTTCTACCTTCCCGTCGGTGGGCAACTGAAGCTTTCTTT. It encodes CASSEVLPSRRWATEAFF.

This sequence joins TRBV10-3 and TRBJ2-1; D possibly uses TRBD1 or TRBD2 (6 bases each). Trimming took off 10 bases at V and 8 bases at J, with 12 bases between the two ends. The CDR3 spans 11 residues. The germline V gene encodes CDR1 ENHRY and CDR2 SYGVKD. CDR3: CATEGGYEQFF. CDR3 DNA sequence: TGTGCCACCGAAGGGGGGTATGAGCAGTTCTTC.

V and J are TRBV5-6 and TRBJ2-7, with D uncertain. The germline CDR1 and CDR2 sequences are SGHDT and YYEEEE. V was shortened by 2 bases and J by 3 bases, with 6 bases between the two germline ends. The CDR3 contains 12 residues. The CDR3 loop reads CASSFLHYEQYF. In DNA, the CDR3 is TGTGCCAGCAGCTTTCTACACTACGAGCAGTACTTC.

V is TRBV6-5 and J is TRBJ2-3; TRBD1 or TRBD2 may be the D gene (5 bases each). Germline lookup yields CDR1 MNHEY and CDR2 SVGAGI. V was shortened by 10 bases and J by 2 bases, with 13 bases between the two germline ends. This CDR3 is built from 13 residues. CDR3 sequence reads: CAIGGGYTDTQYF. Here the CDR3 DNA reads TGTGCCATCGGTGGGGGTTACACAGATACGCAGTATTTT.

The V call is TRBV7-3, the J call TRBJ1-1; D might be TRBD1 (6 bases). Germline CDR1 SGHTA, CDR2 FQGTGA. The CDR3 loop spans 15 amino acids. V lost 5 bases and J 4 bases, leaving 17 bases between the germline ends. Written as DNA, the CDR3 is TGTGCCAGCAGCCCTTCGAGCGGGGGGCTCACTGAAGCTTTCTTT. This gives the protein CASSPSSGGLTEAFF.

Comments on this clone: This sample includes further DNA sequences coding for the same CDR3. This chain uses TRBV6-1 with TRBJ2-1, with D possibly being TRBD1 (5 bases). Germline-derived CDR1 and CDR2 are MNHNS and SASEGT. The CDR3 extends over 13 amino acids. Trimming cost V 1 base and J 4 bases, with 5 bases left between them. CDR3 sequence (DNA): TGTGCCAGCAGTGAAGGGACATACAATGAGCAGTTCTTC. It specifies CASSEGTYNEQFF.

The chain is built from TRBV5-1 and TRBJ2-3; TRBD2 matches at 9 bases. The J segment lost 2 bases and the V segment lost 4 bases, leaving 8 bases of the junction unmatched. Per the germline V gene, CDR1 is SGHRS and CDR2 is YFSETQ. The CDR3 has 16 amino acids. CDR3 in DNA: TGCGCCAGCAGCCAGGACCCGGGACTAGCCACAGATACGCAGTATTTT. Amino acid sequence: CASSQDPGLATDTQYF.

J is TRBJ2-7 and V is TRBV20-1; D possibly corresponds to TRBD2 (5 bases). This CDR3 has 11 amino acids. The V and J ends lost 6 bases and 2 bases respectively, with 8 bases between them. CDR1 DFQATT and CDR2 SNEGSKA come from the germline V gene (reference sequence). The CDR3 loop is CSADGAYEQYF. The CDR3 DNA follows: TGCAGTGCCGACGGGGCCTACGAGCAGTACTTC.